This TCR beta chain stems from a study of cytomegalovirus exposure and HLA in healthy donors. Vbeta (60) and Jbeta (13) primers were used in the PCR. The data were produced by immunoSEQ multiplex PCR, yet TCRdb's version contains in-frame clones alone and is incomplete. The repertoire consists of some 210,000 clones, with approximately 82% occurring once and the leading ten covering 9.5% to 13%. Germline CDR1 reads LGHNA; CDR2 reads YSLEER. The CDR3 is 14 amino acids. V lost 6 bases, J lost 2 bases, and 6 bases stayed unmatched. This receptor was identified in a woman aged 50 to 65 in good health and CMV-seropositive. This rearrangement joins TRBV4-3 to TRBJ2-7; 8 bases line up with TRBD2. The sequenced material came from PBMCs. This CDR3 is CASRLAGRAYEQYF. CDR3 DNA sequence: TGCGCCAGCAGGTTAGCGGGGCGAGCCTACGAGCAGTACTTC.